Listed here are 19 T cell receptor beta chains from one sample, sequenced in a study of beta chain features in type 1 diabetes listed by TCRdb under 2018. Libraries were prepared through the immunoSEQ multiplex PCR assay. The High Capacity cDNA Reverse Transcription Kit was used to reverse transcribe all of the isolated RNA, meaning that expressed TCRB transcripts were what got sequenced. Here the immuneACCESS table is served through TCRdb, limited to in-frame sequences with V and J called. Missing clones are a known gap in these copies; in checked studies unresolved V genes cover under half, and the rest lacks a known reason. Counted in this sample were some 400,000 clones; about 16% of them appeared once. Roughly 0.019% of the sample lies in the top ten. The sequenced material came from naive CD4+ T cells from blood. Interpreted using the paper, the cell subset or site label stands for: true naive CD4+ T cells. The receptors come from a young woman in good health.

The V gene is TRBV28, the J gene TRBJ2-7; perhaps TRBD2 as D (6 bases). The CDR3 has 13 residues. The V end was cut by 2 bases, the J end by 7 bases, with 12 bases between. Germline assignment: CDR1 MDHEN and CDR2 SYDVKM. The CDR3 DNA follows: TGTGCCAGCAGTTTAACGGCTGGGAGGGAGCAGTACTTC. Encoded protein: CASSLTAGREQYF.

The V gene is TRBV11-3, the J gene TRBJ2-1; 11 nucleotides align to TRBD2. Germline CDR1 and CDR2: SGHNT and YENEEA. V trimming: 1 base; J trimming: 8 bases; junction bases outside the gene matches: 4. The CDR3 consists of 15 residues. In nucleotides, the CDR3 is TGTGCCAGCAGCTTAGTAACTAGCGGGAGTTATGAGCAGTTCTTC. As protein: CASSLVTSGSYEQFF.

The chain couples TRBV5-1 to TRBJ2-7; D remains ambiguous. The CDR3 loop spans 15 amino acids. Germline CDR1 reads SGHRS; CDR2 reads YFSETQ. Between the trimmed V and J ends, which lost 0 bases and 5 bases, there was a span of 15 bases. The CDR3 DNA sequence: TGCGCCAGCAGCTTGGTCTCTAGATCGTCCCACGAGCAGTACTTC. Its protein is CASSLVSRSSHEQYF.

This clone appeared a few times. The V and J genes are TRBV6-5 and TRBJ2-2; D is uncertain. Trimming took off 4 bases at V and 1 base at J, with 7 bases between the two ends. Germline-derived CDR1 and CDR2 are MNHEY and SVGAGI. The CDR3 consists of 14 residues. The CDR3 DNA reads TGTGCCAGCAGTTCCCCACTGAACACCGGGGAGCTGTTTTTT. Its protein is CASSSPLNTGELFF.

This clone was counted a few times. The genes are TRBV28 and TRBJ1-1; TRBD1 aligns across 9 bases. CDR1 is MDHEN and CDR2 is SYDVKM in the germline V gene. The CDR3 sequence is 13 residues long. V was clipped by 2 bases and J by 10 bases; unmatched bases: 5. The CDR3 here is CASSLDRGWPAFF. The CDR3 DNA reads as TGTGCCAGCAGTTTAGACAGGGGGTGGCCAGCTTTCTTT. Complete variable domain (other parts from reference TRBV28 and TRBJ1-1): DVKVTQSSRYLVKRTGEKVFLECVQDMDHENMFWYRQDPGLGLRLIYFSYDVKMKEKGDIPEGYSVSREKKERFSLILESASTNQTSMYLCASSLDRGWPAFFGQGTRLTVV.

The chain uses TRBV19 and TRBJ2-1, with 8 bases that match TRBD2. The CDR3 is made up of 17 amino acids. J lost 11 bases, V lost 8 bases, and 23 bases had no gene match. Germline V gene lookup returns CDR1 LNHDA and CDR2 SQIVND (reference sequence). The CDR3 nucleotides read TGTGCCAGTGGGCGGAGTAGCGGGGCCGAATATACAATGAAGCAGTTCTTC. Amino acids: CASGRSSGAEYTMKQFF.

This chain links TRBV29-1 with TRBJ1-3; D gene uncertain. Germline loops: CDR1 SQVTM, CDR2 ANQGSEA. V shed 5 bases and J shed 0 bases, with 11 bases lying between them. CDR3 length: 14 residues. This CDR3 is CSVILGYSGNTIYF. The CDR3 DNA is TGCAGCGTTATCCTGGGCTACTCTGGAAACACCATATATTTT.

The chain links TRBV19 to TRBJ1-2, with 7 bases identical to TRBD1. Unmatched junction bases numbered 9, after V lost 7 bases and J lost 1 base. The V gene's germline CDR1 is LNHDA and CDR2 SQIVND (reference sequence). The CDR3 has 15 amino acids. CDR3 coding DNA: TGTGCCAGTATCTCCGGGACAGCCCTTAACTATGGCTACACCTTC. It is translated as CASISGTALNYGYTF.

There are a few counts of this clone. The gene calls are TRBV7-8 and TRBJ2-7; 7 bases are shared with TRBD2. The CDR3 length is 16 residues. The V gene end was trimmed by 5 bases and the J gene end by 3 bases; junction bases not matched to a gene: 13. Germline V gene data show CDR1 as SGHVS and CDR2 as FQNEAQ. In nucleotides, the CDR3 is TGTGCCAGCAGCGAGACGGTGGCTAGCGGAAGCTACGAGCAGTACTTC. It specifies CASSETVASGSYEQYF.

This clone was observed a handful of times. The chain carries TRBV9 and TRBJ2-3; 9 positions agree with TRBD2. Germline-derived CDR1 and CDR2 are SGDLS and YYNGEE. After removal of 0 bases from V and 7 bases from J, the junction contained 9 bases not matched to a gene. The CDR3 runs 16 residues. The chain's CDR3 is CASSVVGSGSLNTQYF. CDR3 DNA sequence: TGTGCCAGCAGCGTAGTTGGTAGCGGGAGTTTAAATACGCAGTATTTT.

This rearrangement joins TRBV5-8 to TRBJ2-5; a weak D match, TRBD2 (5 bases). The CDR3 runs to 12 residues. Germline V CDR1 and CDR2: SGHTS, YDEGEE. V lost 6 bases, J lost 2 bases, and 8 bases lay in between. The CDR3 DNA follows: TGTGCCAGCACGACGGGACAAGAGACCCAGTACTTC. It codes for CASTTGQETQYF.

This clone has a handful of counts. J is TRBJ1-1 and V is TRBV29-1; 7 nucleotides match TRBD1. V gave up 8 bases and J gave up 3 bases; unmatched junction bases: 12. The CDR3 length is 14 residues. Looked up from germline, CDR1 is SQVTM and CDR2 is ANQGSEA. The CDR3 spells CSSVAYRGYTEAFF. The CDR3 nucleotides read TGCAGCTCGGTGGCTTACAGGGGCTACACTGAAGCTTTCTTT.

The chain is built from TRBV25-1 and TRBJ1-2; 10 bases match TRBD1. Per the germline V gene, CDR1 is MGHDK and CDR2 is SYGVNS. This CDR3 is built from 14 residues. After removal of 4 bases from V and 3 bases from J, the junction contained 2 bases not matched to a gene. CDR3 nucleotides: TGTGCCAGCAGTGCAGGACAGGGGGACTATGGCTACACCTTC. The encoded protein is CASSAGQGDYGYTF.

The chain uses TRBV9 and TRBJ1-2; TRBD1 agrees at 7 bases. V shed 4 bases, J shed 4 bases, and the junction held 4 bases outside the gene matches. Germline V CDR1 and CDR2: SGDLS, YYNGEE. This CDR3 region has 13 residues. The CDR3 region has the DNA TGTGCCAGCAGCCCCGGGACAGCCTATGGCTACACCTTC. This codes for CASSPGTAYGYTF.

The sample holds a few counts of this clone. J is TRBJ2-1 and V is TRBV2; 8 bases are shared with TRBD2. The CDR3 spans 14 residues. V was clipped by 1 base and J by 7 bases; unmatched bases: 3. Germline-derived CDR1 and CDR2 are SNHLY and FYNNEI. The CDR3 sequence: CASSEGGRRNEQFF. CDR3 coding DNA: TGTGCCAGCAGTGAAGGCGGGAGGAGGAATGAGCAGTTCTTC.

V and J are TRBV29-1 and TRBJ1-1; no clear D gene. Per germline, CDR1 SQVTM and CDR2 ANQGSEA. Trimming removed 7 bases from V and 1 base from J, with 16 bases in between. The CDR3 spans 14 residues. The CDR3 nucleotides are TGCAGCGGCGGGCCGCATGCAGGGAACACTGAAGCTTTCTTT. Amino acid sequence: CSGGPHAGNTEAFF. Looking up the rest from reference TRBV29-1 and TRBJ1-1 gives the full variable domain: SAVISQKPSRDICQRGTSLTIQCQVDSQVTMMFWYRQQPGQSLTLIATANQGSEATYESGFVIDKFPISRPNLTFSTLTVSNMSPEDSSIYLCSGGPHAGNTEAFFGQGTRLTVV.

The V gene is TRBV4-2, the J gene TRBJ2-7; 10 nucleotides agree with TRBD2. Germline V gives CDR1 LGHNA, CDR2 YNFKEQ. This CDR3 contains 15 residues. V shed 2 bases and J 7 bases; nucleotides not matched to a gene: 8. CDR3 loop: CASSQRLAGGMEQYF. The CDR3, as DNA: TGTGCCAGCAGCCAAAGACTAGCGGGTGGGATGGAGCAGTACTTC.

This rearrangement joins TRBV28 to TRBJ1-4; no clear D gene. CDR1 is MDHEN, CDR2 SYDVKM, per germline. The length of the CDR3 is 17 residues. Trimming stripped 3 bases from V and 0 bases from J, with 14 bases between. The CDR3 DNA follows: TGTGCCAGCAGTTTTCACGGACTGTCAGCAACTAATGAAAAACTGTTTTTT. Translation: CASSFHGLSATNEKLFF.

The chain employs TRBV23-1 and TRBJ2-1, with 11 bases aligning to TRBD1. TRBV23-1 is noted as an ORF with a role that remains uncertain. V lost 4 bases and J lost 3; bases outside the gene matches: 8. This CDR3 has 17 residues. The CDR3 DNA is TGCGCCAGCAGTCGAGATCGGACAGGGGGCTTCTACAATGAGCAGTTCTTC. This sequence encodes CASSRDRTGGFYNEQFF.